This TCR beta chain emerged from a study of blood T cells in healthy people across ages. The V segment lost 0 bases and the J segment 2 bases; nucleotides outside the gene matches: 3. CDR3 length: 15 residues. The germline CDR1 and CDR2 sequences are LGHNA and YSLEER. The sample providers were healthy Caucasian people from Russia, aged roughly 6 to 95. This clonotype was detected a few times. Sample-barcoded 5' priming and a J-beta primer mix drove a second PCR of roughly 7 to 11 cycles. TCRdb reanalysed the 5' RACE reads using MiXCR and keeps one entry per CDR3 protein. The sample lists about 680,000 distinct CDR3 sequences; over 45% were seen once.

The sequence was collected from a woman in her sixties or seventies in good health. The rearrangement links TRBV4-3 to TRBJ1-2; TRBD1 matches at 7 bases. Sample: blood. The CDR3 protein is CASSQDPTGNYGYTF. The CDR3 DNA is TGCGCCAGCAGCCAAGATCCGACAGGGAACTATGGCTACACCTTC.